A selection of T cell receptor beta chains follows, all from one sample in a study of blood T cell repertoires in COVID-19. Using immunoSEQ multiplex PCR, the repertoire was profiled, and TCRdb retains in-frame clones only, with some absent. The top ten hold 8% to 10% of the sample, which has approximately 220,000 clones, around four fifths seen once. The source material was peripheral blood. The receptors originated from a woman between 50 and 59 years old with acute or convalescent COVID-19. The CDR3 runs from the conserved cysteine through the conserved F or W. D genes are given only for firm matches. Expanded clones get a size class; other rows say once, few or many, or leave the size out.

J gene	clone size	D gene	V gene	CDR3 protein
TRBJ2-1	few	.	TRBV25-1	CASSFSIYEQFF
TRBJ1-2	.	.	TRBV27	CASRWAGPPSYGYTF
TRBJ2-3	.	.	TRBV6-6	CASSSGDFWRDTQYF
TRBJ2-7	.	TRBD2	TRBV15	CATSSGLGGRAYEQYF
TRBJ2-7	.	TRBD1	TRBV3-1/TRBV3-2	CASSRPDRLYEQYF
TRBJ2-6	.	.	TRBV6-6	CASVGPSQGNVLTF
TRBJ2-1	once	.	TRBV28	CASRGSVGHSYNEQFF
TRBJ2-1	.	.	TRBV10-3	CAISAMGAPNTFDNEQFF
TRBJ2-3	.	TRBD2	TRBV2	CASRRWTSEADTQYF
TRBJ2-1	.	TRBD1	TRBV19	CASLRQGNNEQFF
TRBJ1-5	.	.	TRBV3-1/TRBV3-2	CASSQEASHNQPQHF
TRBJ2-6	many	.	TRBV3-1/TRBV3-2	CASSPGQSPSGANVLTF
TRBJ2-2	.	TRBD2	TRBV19	CATHYSGGTGELFF
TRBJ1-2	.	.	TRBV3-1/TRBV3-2	CASSRGSHVPYGYTF
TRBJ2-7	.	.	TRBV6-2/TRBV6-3	CASSYGSLFYEQYF
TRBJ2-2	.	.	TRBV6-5	CASSYRPRQNTGELFF
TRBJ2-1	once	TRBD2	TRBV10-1	CASSESGLARLNEQFF